The rows below give T cell receptor beta chains drawn from one sample of a study of blood T cell repertoires in COVID-19. TCRdb's copy holds only in-frame clones and misses some; the assay was immunoSEQ multiplex PCR. The sample contains about 200,000 clones, over 70% of which appear only once. Sequences were obtained from peripheral blood. Receptors were obtained from a woman over 75 with acute or convalescent COVID-19. The CDR3 runs from the conserved cysteine through the conserved F or W. Part of the rows lack a size; the others show once, few, many or a class for expanded clones.

>TRBV18|.
CASSPALNYGYTF
>TRBV7-9|.
CASSSQIYEQYF
>TRBV7-3|.
CASTPGRGPYNEQFF
>TRBV4-1|.
CASSQAGQGSNQPQHF
>TRBV5-1|few
CASSFTGGSTEAFF
>TRBV27|.
CASSSRTSGEAETQYF
>TRBV7-2|.
CASSLRAGLAVDEQYF
>TRBV11-2|.
CASRSRQGGEYEQYF
>TRBV18|.
CASSQASSGGSRTDTQYF
>TRBV2|.
CASSEGRLGFGYEQYF
>TRBV12-3/TRBV12-4|many
CASSADRGYEQYF
>TRBV11-2|.
CASSFMTGSINYGYTF
>TRBV4-1|.
CASSQDWAAFGEQYF
>TRBV19|.
CASSMGRAETQYF
>TRBV7-2|.
CASSLGPRGNNEQFF
>TRBV3-1/TRBV3-2|few
CASSQDPGGTKETQYF
>TRBV18|.
CASSSDRFTEAFF
>TRBV19|.
CASSRGQGLGYTF
>TRBV9|once
CASSVGLAGVTEQFF
>TRBV4-1|.
CASSQEWAGGYTGELFF
>TRBV6-6|.
CASSYSNRWYGYTF
>TRBV7-9|.
CASSLGTGYLTGANVLTF
>TRBV7-2|few
CASSPGDRVSREAFF
>TRBV5-1|.
CASSLEGGAEQYF
>TRBV19|.
CASSLRQNGEKLFF
>TRBV7-3|.
CASSLKSSYNSPLHF
>TRBV19|few
CASHGRGEEKLFF
>TRBV18|.
CASSRYSSGGTDTQYF
>TRBV7-2|.
CASSLMSRRRGTEAFF
>TRBV4-2|.
CASSQVGGPSNSPLHF
>TRBV12-3/TRBV12-4|.
CASSLGEYGYTF
>TRBV5-4|.
CASSLEWGGGETQYF
>TRBV19|.
CASSLDFSQRTYNEQFF
>TRBV18|once
CASSPRVAGGLNTEAFF
>TRBV6-5|.
CASSPPRAGQPQHF
>TRBV5-5|.
CASTPRQGHYEQYF
>TRBV7-7|.
CASSQGNEQFF
>TRBV27|.
CASSFRGLAGRTDTQYF
>TRBV7-3|.
CASSSSSGSLNEQFF
>TRBV5-1|.
CASSAGTALNTEAFF
>TRBV5-5|.
CASSLDGGGGEKLFF
>TRBV7-9|.
CASSLLAGGLEQYF
>TRBV7-2|.
CASSIRGTVGNTIYF
>TRBV27|.
CATSPGDTNTGELFF
>TRBV30|.
CAWSQTGGYGYTF